The subject of this entry is one TCR beta chain. What it binds is unknown. The data were obtained in a study of cytomegalovirus exposure and HLA in healthy donors. Study conclusions and caveats: In a later analysis, first-cohort TCR clusters were found to tend to co-occur in the approximately 110 validation repertoires.

The donors were members of the roughly 120-subject validation cohort (separate from the approximately 670-subject first cohort). Produced via immunoSEQ multiplex PCR; TCRdb's table is partial and in-frame only. This table has around 70,000 clones, 90% to 95% appearing once. The germline V gene encodes CDR1 MNHEY and CDR2 SMNVEV (reference sequence). V was clipped by 5 bases and J by 2 bases; unmatched bases: 6. The CDR3 has 15 residues. The chain recombines TRBV27 with TRBJ1-2, with TRBD1 identical over 9 bases. The TCR originated in a woman under 30 in good health and CMV-seropositive. The sequencing sample was made of PBMCs. CDR3 sequence reads: CASSISTGGNYGYTF. The CDR3 region has the DNA TGTGCCAGCAGTATTTCTACAGGGGGCAACTATGGCTACACCTTC.